This TCR beta chain was identified during a study of chemoradiotherapy in HPV16-positive cancers. Sequenced by immunoSEQ multiplex PCR; TCRdb stores in-frame clones only, minus some. Of fewer than 20,000 clones detected, about four fifths appear once; the ten largest clones hold 10% to 11%. The germline CDR1 and CDR2 sequences are SGDLS and YYNGEE. The CDR3 runs 14 residues. V lost 0 bases to trimming and J lost 1 base, with 7 bases between them. V is TRBV9 and J is TRBJ1-1; D not resolved. This specimen was acquired from a patient who underwent chemoradiotherapy. The TCR was taken from a human donor with HPV-associated anogenital cancer. The CDR3 coding sequence is TGTGCCAGCAGCGTAGCTATTAGGAACACTGAAGCTTTCTTT. This translates into CASSVAIRNTEAFF.